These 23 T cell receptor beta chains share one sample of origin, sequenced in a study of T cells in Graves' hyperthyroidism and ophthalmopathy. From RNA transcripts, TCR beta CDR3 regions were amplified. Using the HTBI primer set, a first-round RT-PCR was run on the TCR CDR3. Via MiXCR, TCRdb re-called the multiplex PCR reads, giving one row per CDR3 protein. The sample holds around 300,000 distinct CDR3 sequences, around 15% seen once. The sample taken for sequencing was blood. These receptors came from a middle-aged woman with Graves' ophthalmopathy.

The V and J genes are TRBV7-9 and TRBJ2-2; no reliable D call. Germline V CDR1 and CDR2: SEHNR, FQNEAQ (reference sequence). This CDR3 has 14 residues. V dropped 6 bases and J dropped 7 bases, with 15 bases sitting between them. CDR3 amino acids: CASRVQLLVGELFF. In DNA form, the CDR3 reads TGTGCCAGCAGGGTACAGCTATTGGTCGGGGAGCTGTTTTTT.

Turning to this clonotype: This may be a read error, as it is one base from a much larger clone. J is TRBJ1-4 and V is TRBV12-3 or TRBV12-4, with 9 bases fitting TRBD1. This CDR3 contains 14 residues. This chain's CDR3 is CSSTPGQGNEKLFF. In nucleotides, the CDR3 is TGTTCCAGCACCCCGGGACAGGGAAACGAAAAACTGTTTTTT.

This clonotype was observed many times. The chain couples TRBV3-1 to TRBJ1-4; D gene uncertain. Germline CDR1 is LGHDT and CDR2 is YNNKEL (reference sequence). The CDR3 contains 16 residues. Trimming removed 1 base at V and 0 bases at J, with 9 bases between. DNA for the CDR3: TGTGCCAGCAGCCAAGGGCAAAGGGCAACTAATGAAAAACTGTTTTTT. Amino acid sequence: CASSQGQRATNEKLFF.

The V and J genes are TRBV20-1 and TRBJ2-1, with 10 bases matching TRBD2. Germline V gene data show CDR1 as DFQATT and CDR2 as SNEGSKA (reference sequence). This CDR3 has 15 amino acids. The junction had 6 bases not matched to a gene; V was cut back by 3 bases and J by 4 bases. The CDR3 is CSASWPSGRYNEQFF. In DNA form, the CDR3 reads TGCAGTGCTAGTTGGCCTAGCGGGAGATACAATGAGCAGTTCTTC.

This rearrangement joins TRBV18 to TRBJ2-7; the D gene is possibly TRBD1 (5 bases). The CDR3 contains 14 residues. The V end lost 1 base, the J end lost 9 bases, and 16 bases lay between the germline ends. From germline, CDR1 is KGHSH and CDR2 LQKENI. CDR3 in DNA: TGTGCCAGCTCACCACGTCAGGGTGATAGGCGGCAGTACTTC. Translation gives CASSPRQGDRRQYF.

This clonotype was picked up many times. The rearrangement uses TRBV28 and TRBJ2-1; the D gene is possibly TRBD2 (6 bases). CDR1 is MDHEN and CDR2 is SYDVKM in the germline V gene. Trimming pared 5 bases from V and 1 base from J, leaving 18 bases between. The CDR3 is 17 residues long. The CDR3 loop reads CASSSRLDGGSYNEQFF. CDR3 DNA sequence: TGTGCCAGCAGTAGCCGACTAGACGGAGGGTCCTACAATGAGCAGTTCTTC.

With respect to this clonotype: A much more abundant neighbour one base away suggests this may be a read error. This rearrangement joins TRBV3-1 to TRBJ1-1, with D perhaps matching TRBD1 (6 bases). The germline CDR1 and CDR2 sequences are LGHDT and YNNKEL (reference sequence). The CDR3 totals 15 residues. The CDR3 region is CASGQYGRGPTEAFF. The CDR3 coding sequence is TGTGCCAGCGGCCAGTATGGCAGGGGACCGACTGAAGCTTTCTTT.

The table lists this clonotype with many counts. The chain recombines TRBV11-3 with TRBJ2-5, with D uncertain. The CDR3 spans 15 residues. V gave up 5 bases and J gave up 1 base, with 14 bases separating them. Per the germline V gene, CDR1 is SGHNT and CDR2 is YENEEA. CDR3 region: CASSPRRQSQETQYF. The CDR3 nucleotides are TGTGCCAGCAGCCCCAGGCGCCAGTCCCAAGAGACCCAGTACTTC.

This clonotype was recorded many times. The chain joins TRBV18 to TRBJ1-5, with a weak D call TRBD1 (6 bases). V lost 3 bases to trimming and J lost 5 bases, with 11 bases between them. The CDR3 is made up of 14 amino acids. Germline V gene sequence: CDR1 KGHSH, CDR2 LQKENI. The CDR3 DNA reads TGTGCCAGCTCACCGGTACAGGGAGATCAGCCCCAGCATTTT. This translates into CASSPVQGDQPQHF.

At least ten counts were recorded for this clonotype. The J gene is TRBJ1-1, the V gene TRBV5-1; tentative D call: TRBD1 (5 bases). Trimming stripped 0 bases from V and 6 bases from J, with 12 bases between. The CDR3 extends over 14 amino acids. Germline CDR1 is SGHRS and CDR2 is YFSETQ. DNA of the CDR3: TGCGCCAGCAGCTTGGCAGTAGGGGCGGCTGAAGCTTTCTTT. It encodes CASSLAVGAAEAFF.

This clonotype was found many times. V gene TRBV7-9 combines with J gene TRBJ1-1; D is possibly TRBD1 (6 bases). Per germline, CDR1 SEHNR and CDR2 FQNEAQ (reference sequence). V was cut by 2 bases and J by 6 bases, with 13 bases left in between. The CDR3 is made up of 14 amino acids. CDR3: CASSLPTGFAEAFF. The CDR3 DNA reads TGTGCCAGCAGCTTACCTACAGGGTTCGCTGAAGCTTTCTTT.

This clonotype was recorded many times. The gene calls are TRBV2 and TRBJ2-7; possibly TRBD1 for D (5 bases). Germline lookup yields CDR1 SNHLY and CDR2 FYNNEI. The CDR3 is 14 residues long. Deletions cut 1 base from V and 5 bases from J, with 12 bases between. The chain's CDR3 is CASSEGWQGNEQYF. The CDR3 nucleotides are TGTGCCAGCAGTGAAGGTTGGCAGGGCAACGAGCAGTACTTC.

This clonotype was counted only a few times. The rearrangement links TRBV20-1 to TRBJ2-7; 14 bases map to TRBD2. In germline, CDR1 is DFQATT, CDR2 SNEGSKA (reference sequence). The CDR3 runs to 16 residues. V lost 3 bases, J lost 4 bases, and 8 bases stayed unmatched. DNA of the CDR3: TGCAGTGCTAGTCCCAGGACTAGCGGGAGGTTTTACGAGCAGTACTTC. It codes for CSASPRTSGRFYEQYF.

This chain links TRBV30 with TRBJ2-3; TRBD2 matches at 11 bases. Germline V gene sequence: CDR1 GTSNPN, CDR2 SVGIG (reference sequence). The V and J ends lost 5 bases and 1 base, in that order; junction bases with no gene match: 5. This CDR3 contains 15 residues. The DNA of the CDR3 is TGTGCCTGGGAACTAGCGGGAGCCCGCACAGATACGCAGTATTTT. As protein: CAWELAGARTDTQYF.

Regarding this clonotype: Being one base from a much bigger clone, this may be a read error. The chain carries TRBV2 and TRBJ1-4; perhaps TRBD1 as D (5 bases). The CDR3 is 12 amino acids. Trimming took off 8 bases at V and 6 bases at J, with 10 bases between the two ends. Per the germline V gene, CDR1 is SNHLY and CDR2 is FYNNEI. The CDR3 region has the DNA TGTGCCAGCGGACATAGGGATGAAAAACTGTTTTTT. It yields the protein CASGHRDEKLFF.

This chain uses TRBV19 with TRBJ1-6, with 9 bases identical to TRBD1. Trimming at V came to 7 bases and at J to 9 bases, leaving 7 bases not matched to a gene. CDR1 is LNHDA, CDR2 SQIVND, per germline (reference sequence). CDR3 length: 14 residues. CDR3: CASTGQGSASPLHF. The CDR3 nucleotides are TGTGCCAGTACGGGACAGGGTTCAGCTTCACCCCTCCACTTT.

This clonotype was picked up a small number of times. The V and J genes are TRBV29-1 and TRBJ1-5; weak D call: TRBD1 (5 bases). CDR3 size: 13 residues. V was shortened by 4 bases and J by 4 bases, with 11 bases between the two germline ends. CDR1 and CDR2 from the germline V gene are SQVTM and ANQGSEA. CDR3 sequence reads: CSVVVEGNQPQHF. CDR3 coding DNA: TGCAGCGTTGTCGTCGAGGGGAATCAGCCCCAGCATTTT.

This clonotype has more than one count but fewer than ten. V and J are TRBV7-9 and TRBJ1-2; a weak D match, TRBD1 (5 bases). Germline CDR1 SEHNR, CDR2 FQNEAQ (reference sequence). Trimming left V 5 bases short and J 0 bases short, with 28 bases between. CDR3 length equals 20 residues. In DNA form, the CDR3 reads TGTGCCAGCAGCCCAATAAGGGGCAGGCCCTCCGTTACTCCTAACTATGGCTACACCTTC. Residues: CASSPIRGRPSVTPNYGYTF.

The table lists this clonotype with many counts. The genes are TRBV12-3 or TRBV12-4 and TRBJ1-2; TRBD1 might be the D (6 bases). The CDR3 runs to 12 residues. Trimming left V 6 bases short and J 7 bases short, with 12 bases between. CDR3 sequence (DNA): TGTGCCAGCAGCTTTGGGGGCATTGGCTACACCTTC. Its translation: CASSFGGIGYTF.

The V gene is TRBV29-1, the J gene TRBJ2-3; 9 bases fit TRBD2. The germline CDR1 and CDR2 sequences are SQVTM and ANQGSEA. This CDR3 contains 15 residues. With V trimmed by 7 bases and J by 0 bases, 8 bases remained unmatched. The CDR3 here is CSAPGLAGSTDTQYF. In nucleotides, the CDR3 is TGCAGCGCCCCGGGGCTAGCGGGAAGCACAGATACGCAGTATTTT.

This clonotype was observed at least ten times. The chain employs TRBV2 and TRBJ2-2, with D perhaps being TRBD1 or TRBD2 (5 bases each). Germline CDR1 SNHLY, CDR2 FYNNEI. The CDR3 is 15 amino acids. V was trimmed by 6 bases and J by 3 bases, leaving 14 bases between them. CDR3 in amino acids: CASRFGARDTGELFF. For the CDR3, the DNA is TGTGCCAGCAGATTCGGGGCGCGGGACACCGGGGAGCTGTTTTTT.

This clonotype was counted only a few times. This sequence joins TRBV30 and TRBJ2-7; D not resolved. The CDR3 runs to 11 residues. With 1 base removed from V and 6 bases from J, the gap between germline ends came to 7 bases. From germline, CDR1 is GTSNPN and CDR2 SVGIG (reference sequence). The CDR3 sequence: CAWSEKSEQYF. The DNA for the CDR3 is TGTGCCTGGAGTGAAAAGAGCGAGCAGTACTTC.

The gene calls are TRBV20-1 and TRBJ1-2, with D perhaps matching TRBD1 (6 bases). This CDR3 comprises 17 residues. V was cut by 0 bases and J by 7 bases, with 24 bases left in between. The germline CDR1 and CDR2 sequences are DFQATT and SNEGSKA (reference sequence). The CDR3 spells CSARERTGLFLGGGYTF. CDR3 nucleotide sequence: TGCAGTGCTAGAGAAAGAACAGGGCTGTTCCTCGGGGGTGGCTACACCTTC.